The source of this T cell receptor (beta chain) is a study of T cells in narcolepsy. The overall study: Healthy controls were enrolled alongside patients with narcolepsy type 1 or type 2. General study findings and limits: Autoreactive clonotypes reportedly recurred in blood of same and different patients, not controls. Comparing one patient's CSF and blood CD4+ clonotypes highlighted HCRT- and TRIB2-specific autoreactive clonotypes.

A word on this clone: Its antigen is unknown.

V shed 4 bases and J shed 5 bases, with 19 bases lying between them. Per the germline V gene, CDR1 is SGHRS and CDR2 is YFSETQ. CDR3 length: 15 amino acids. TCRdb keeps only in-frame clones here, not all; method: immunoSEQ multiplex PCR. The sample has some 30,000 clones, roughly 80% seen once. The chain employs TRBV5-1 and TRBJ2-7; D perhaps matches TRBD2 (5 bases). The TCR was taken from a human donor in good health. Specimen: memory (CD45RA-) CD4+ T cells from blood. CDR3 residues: CASSPAGGEFHEQYF. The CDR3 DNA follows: TGCGCCAGCAGCCCGGCCGGAGGCGAGTTCCACGAGCAGTACTTC.